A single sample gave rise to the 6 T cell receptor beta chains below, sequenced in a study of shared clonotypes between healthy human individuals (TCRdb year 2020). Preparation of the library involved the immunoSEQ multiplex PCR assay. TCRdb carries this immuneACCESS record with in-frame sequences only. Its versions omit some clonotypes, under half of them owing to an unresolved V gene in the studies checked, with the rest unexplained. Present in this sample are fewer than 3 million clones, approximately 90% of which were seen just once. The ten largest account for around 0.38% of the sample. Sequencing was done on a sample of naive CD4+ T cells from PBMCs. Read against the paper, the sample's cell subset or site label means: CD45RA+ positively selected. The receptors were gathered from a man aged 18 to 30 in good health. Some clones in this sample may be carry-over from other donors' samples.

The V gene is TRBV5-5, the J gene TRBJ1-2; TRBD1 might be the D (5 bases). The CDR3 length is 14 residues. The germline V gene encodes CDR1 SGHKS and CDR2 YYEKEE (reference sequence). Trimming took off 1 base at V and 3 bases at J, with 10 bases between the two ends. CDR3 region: CASSLSIGDYGYTF. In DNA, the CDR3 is TGTGCCAGCAGCTTGAGTATAGGGGACTATGGCTACACCTTC.

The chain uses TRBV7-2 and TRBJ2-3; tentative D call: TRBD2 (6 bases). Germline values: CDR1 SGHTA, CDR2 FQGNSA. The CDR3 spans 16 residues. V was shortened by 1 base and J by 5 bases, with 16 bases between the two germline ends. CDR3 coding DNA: TGTGCCAGCAGCTTAGGCCCCCGGGAGTATCAAGATACGCAGTATTTT. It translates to CASSLGPREYQDTQYF.

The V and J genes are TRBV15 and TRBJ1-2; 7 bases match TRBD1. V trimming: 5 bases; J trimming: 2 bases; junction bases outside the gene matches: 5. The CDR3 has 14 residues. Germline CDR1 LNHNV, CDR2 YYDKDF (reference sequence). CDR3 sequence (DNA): TGTGCCACCAGCCTGGGACAGAGGAACTATGGCTACACCTTC. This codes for CATSLGQRNYGYTF.

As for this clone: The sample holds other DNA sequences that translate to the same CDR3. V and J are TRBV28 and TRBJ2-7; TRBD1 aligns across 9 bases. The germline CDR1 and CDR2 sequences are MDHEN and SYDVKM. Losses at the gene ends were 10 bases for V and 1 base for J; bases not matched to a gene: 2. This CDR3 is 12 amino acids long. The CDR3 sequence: CATGTGSYEQYF. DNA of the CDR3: TGTGCCACCGGGACAGGGTCCTACGAGCAGTACTTC.

This CDR3 is CASSPGEASLNEKLFF. CDR3 nucleotides: TGCGCCAGCAGCCCGGGGGAAGCGTCACTTAATGAAAAACTGTTTTTT. The chain links TRBV5-1 to TRBJ1-4, with D tentatively TRBD1 (5 bases). Trimming removed 4 bases from V and 4 bases from J, with 17 bases in between. The CDR3 is 16 residues long. CDR1 is SGHRS, CDR2 YFSETQ, per germline.

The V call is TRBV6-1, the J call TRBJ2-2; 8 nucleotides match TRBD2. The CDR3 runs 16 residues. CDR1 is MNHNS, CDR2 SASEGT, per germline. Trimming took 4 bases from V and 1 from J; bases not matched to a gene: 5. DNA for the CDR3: TGTGCCAGCAGTGGGTTAGCGGGATTGAACACCGGGGAGCTGTTTTTT. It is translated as CASSGLAGLNTGELFF.